This TCR beta chain emerged from a study of T-cell memory formation after mild COVID-19. Overall study: There were largely donor-specific TCR clusters. Study results and limitations: Memory from before infection featured some responding clones, which suggests cross-reactive memory joined. Clones that contracted clustered mainly in CM and EM if CD4+ and in EMRA if CD8+.

TCRdb redid the calling of the 5' RACE reads with MiXCR, one entry per CDR3 protein. The profile shows 350,000 to 550,000 distinct CDR3 sequences, about a sixth of them singletons. The length of the CDR3 is 13 residues. Deletions cut 6 bases from V and 4 bases from J, with 10 bases between. CDR1 and CDR2 (germline): SEHNR, FQNEAQ (reference sequence). There are a few counts of this clonotype. Its target is unknown. This sequence joins TRBV7-9 and TRBJ1-5; D gene ambiguous. The sample was PBMCs or a T cell subset sorted from them (not recorded which). This receptor was obtained from a young man who had mild COVID-19 (a few samples of this study predate the infection). Cell type and time point are not known. Written as DNA, the CDR3 is TGTGCCAGCAGTCAACACGGGAATCAGCCCCAGCATTTT. Residues: CASSQHGNQPQHF. Full variable domain (missing parts from reference TRBV7-9 and TRBJ1-5): DTGVSQNPRHKITKRGQNVTFRCDPISEHNRLYWYRQTLGQGPEFLTYFQNEAQLEKSRLLSDRFSAERPKGSFSTLEIQRTEQGDSAMYLCASSQHGNQPQHFGDGTRLSIL.